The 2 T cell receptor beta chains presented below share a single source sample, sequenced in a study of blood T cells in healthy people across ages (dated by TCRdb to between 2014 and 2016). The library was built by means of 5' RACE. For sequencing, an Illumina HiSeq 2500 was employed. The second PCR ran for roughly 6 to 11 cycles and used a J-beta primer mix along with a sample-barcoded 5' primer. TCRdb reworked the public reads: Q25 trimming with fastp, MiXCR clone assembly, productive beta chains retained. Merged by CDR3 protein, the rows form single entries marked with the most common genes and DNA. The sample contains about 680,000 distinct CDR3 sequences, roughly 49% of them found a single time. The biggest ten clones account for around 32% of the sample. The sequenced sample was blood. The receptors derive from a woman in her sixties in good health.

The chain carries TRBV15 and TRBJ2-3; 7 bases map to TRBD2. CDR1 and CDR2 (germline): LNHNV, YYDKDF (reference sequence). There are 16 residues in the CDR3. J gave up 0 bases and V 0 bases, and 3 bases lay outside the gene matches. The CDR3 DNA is TGTGCCACCAGCAGAGACGCTAGCGGAAGCACAGATACGCAGTATTTT. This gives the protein CATSRDASGSTDTQYF. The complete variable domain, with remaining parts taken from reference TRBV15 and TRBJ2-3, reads DAMVIQNPRYQVTQFGKPVTLSCSQTLNHNVMYWYQQKSSQAPKLLFHYYDKDFNNEADTPDNFQSRRPNTSFCFLDIRSPGLGDTAMYLCATSRDASGSTDTQYFGPGTRLTVL.

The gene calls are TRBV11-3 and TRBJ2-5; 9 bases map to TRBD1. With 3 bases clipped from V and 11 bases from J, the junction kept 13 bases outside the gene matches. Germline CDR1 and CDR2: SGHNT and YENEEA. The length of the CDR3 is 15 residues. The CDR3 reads CASSFSGQGGNEQYF. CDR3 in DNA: TGTGCCAGCAGCTTCTCGGGACAGGGAGGCAATGAGCAGTACTTC.